This T cell receptor beta chain was found in a study of blood T cell repertoires in COVID-19. Study at large: PBMCs, B-cell-depleted T cells, or T cells were the source of the cDNA or gDNA that made up the material.

Trimming took 3 bases from V and 3 from J; bases not matched to a gene: 4. The length of the CDR3 is 14 residues. Germline loops: CDR1 SQVTM, CDR2 ANQGSEA. Assay: immunoSEQ multiplex PCR; the TCRdb copy retains only in-frame clones and omits some. Of roughly 59,000 clones in the sample, around 80% are singletons; the top ten hold about 8.9%. The gene calls are TRBV29-1 and TRBJ2-2; 7 bases are a match to TRBD2. This TCR was sampled from a human donor in a cohort sampled during active COVID-19. The sequenced material came from peripheral blood. As DNA, the CDR3 is TGCAGCGTTGAGGGGGGGTCCCACACCGGGGAGCTGTTTTTT. It codes for CSVEGGSHTGELFF.